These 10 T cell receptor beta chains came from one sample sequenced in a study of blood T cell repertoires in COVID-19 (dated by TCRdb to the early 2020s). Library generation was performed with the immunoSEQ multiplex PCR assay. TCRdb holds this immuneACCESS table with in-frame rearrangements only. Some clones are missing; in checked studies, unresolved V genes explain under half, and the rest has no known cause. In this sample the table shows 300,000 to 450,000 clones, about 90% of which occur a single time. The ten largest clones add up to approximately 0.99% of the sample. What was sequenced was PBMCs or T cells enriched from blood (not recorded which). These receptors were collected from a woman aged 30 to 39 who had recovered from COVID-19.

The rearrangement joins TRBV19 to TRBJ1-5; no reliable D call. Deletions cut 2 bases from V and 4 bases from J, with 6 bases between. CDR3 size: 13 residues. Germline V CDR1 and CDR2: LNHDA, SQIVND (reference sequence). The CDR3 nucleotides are TGTGCCAGTAGTATATACGGGAATCAGCCCCAGCATTTT. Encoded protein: CASSIYGNQPQHF.

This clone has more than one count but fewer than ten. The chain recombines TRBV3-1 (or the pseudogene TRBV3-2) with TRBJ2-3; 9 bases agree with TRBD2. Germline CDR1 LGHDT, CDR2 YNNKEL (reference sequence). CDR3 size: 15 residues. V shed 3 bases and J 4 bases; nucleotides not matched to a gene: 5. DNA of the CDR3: TGTGCCAGCAGCCAGGCGGGGGGGCTATCAGATACGCAGTATTTT. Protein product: CASSQAGGLSDTQYF.

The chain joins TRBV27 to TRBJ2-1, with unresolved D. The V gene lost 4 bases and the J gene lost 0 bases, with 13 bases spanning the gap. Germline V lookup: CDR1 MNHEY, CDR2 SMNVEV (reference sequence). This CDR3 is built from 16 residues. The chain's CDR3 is CASSSTRSSSYNEQFF. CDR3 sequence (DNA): TGTGCCAGCAGTTCGACTCGCTCAAGCTCCTACAATGAGCAGTTCTTC.

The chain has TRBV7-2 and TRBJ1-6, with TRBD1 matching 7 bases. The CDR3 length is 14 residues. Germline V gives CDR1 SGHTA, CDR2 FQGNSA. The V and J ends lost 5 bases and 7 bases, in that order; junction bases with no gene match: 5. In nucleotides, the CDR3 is TGTGCCAGCAGCAGGGACAGATCAAATTCACCCCTCCACTTT. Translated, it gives CASSRDRSNSPLHF.

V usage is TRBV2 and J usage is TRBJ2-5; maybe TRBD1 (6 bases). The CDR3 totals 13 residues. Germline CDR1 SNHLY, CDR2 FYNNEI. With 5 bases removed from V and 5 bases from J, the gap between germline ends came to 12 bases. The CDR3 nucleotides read TGTGCCAGCAGTACTCAGGGGTGGGAGACCCAGTACTTC. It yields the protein CASSTQGWETQYF.

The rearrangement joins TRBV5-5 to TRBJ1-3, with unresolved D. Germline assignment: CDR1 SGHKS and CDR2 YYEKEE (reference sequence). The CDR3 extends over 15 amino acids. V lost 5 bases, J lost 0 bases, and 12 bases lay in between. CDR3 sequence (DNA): TGTGCCAGCAGTGGGCACGCGAGCTCTGGAAACACCATATATTTT. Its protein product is CASSGHASSGNTIYF. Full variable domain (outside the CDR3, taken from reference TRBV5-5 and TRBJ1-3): DAGVTQSPTHLIKTRGQQVTLRCSPISGHKSVSWYQQVLGQGPQFIFQYYEKEERGRGNFPDRFSARQFPNYSSELNVNALLLGDSALYLCASSGHASSGNTIYFGEGSWLTVV.

CDR3 bases: TGTGCCAGCAGCACTTCCCAGGGGTTATACACCTTC. Its translation is CASSTSQGLYTF. The V and J genes are TRBV28 and TRBJ1-2; D might be TRBD1 (6 bases). The germline V and J ends were trimmed by 6 bases and 11 bases, with 16 bases remaining between them. This CDR3 has 12 residues. In germline, CDR1 is MDHEN, CDR2 SYDVKM.

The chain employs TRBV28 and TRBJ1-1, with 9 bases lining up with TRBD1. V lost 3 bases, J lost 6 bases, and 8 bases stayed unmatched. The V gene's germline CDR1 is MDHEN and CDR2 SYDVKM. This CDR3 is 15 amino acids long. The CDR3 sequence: CASSLGGQGLAEAFF. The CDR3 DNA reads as TGTGCCAGCAGTTTGGGGGGACAGGGTTTGGCTGAAGCTTTCTTT.

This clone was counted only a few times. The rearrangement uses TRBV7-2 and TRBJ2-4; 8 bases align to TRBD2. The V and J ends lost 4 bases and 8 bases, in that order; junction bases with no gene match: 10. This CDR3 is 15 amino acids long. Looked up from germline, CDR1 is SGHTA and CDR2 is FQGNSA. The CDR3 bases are TGTGCCAGCAGCTGGTCGGGCCAAGCGGGGGACATTCAGTACTTC. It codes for CASSWSGQAGDIQYF.

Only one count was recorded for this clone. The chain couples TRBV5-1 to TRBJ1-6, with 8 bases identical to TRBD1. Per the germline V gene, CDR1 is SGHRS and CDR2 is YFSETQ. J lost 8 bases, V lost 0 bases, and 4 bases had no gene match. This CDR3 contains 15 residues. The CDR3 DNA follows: TGCGCCAGCAGCTTGGGGGACAGGCTTGATTCACCCCTCCACTTT. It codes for CASSLGDRLDSPLHF.